Below, 25 T cell receptor beta chains from the same sample are listed, as sequenced in a study of CD8 T cells in ankylosing spondylitis. From the 5' RACE reads, TCRdb called clonotypes with MiXCR, one entry per CDR3 protein. This table holds some 63,000 distinct CDR3 sequences, about 6% found once. Sequencing was carried out using synovial fluid, either unsorted or a sorted T cell fraction (not recorded which). The receptors shown here come from a male donor with ankylosing spondylitis.

This clonotype was recorded many times. J is TRBJ2-1 and V is TRBV7-2; TRBD2 agrees at 8 bases. V gave up 1 base and J gave up 2 bases; unmatched junction bases: 1. CDR1 SGHTA and CDR2 FQGNSA come from the germline V gene. This CDR3 spans 15 amino acids. CDR3 in amino acids: CASSLEAGAYNEQFF. In DNA, the CDR3 is TGTGCCAGCAGCTTAGAAGCGGGGGCCTACAATGAGCAGTTCTTC.

In this sample, this clonotype turned up many times. The chain combines TRBV6-1 with TRBJ1-1; D uncertain. Trimming left V 6 bases short and J 1 base short, with 9 bases between. The germline CDR1 and CDR2 sequences are MNHNS and SASEGT. This CDR3 comprises 13 residues. For the CDR3, the DNA is TGTGCCAGCAGGGTTATCAAGAACACTGAAGCTTTCTTT. It specifies CASRVIKNTEAFF.

This clonotype was found many times. This rearrangement joins TRBV29-1 to TRBJ2-3, with TRBD1 matching over 8 bases. The germline gives CDR1 SQVTM, CDR2 ANQGSEA. The CDR3 has 16 residues. V lost 2 bases to trimming and J lost 1 base; unmatched junction nucleotides: 8. The CDR3 DNA is TGCAGCGTTGAACTGCTTGGACAGGGAGGCACAGATACGCAGTATTTT. It specifies CSVELLGQGGTDTQYF.

This clonotype came up many times. The CDR3 spells CASSLAGTAVDYGYTF. As DNA, the CDR3 is TGTGCCAGCAGTTTAGCCGGGACAGCCGTAGACTATGGCTACACCTTC. The chain links TRBV28 to TRBJ1-2; 7 nucleotides agree with TRBD1. The J segment lost 3 bases and the V segment lost 2 bases, leaving 9 bases of the junction unmatched. The CDR3 extends over 16 amino acids. The germline V gene encodes CDR1 MDHEN and CDR2 SYDVKM.

The chain is built from TRBV5-1 and TRBJ2-1; D possibly corresponds to TRBD2 (5 bases). V lost 0 bases and J 6 bases, leaving 16 bases between the germline ends. This CDR3 spans 16 amino acids. Germline assignment: CDR1 SGHRS and CDR2 YFSETQ. The CDR3 loop reads CASSLESLAGFNEQFF. The CDR3 DNA reads as TGCGCCAGCAGCTTGGAGTCCCTAGCTGGGTTCAATGAGCAGTTCTTC. Together with reference TRBV5-1 and TRBJ2-1, the CDR3 gives the full variable domain: KAGVTQTPRYLIKTRGQQVTLSCSPISGHRSVSWYQQTPGQGLQFLFEYFSETQRNKGNFPGRFSGRQFSNSRSEMNVSTLELGDSALYLCASSLESLAGFNEQFFGPGTRLTVL.

This clonotype was recorded many times. Written as DNA, the CDR3 is TGCAGTGCTAGAGATATGGATACAGGGCAAGAGACCCAGTACTTC. Amino acid sequence: CSARDMDTGQETQYF. The gene calls are TRBV20-1 and TRBJ2-5; maybe TRBD1 (6 bases). CDR3 length: 15 amino acids. The germline V and J ends were trimmed by 0 bases and 2 bases, with 13 bases remaining between them. The germline V gene has CDR1 DFQATT and CDR2 SNEGSKA (reference sequence).

The chain recombines TRBV7-8 with TRBJ1-3; 9 bases line up with TRBD1. Germline trimming cut 4 bases from V and 1 base from J; bases unmatched to any gene: 5. Germline CDR1 reads SGHVS; CDR2 reads FQNEAQ. This CDR3 contains 16 residues. The CDR3: CASSYGQGISGNTIYF. The DNA for the CDR3 is TGTGCCAGCAGCTATGGACAGGGGATTTCTGGAAACACCATATATTTT.

The table lists this clonotype with many counts. The genes are TRBV12-3 or TRBV12-4 and TRBJ1-1; the D is unclear. There are 13 residues in the CDR3. Trimming took off 3 bases at V and 3 bases at J, with 8 bases between the two ends. The CDR3 protein is CASSFLGDTEAFF. CDR3 bases: TGTGCCAGCAGTTTTCTCGGGGACACTGAAGCTTTCTTT.

The chain couples TRBV7-8 to TRBJ1-1, with D possibly TRBD1 on 5 matching bases. Germline loops: CDR1 SGHVS, CDR2 FQNEAQ. The V and J ends lost 3 bases and 6 bases respectively, with 11 bases between them. The CDR3 covers 13 residues. DNA of the CDR3: TGTGCCAGCAGCTTTGGCCGGGACGCTGAAGCTTTCTTT. It specifies CASSFGRDAEAFF.

This clonotype appeared many times. V and J are TRBV6-1 and TRBJ1-2, with no clear D. V shed 6 bases and J shed 13 bases, with 21 bases lying between them. This CDR3 is 13 amino acids long. The germline V gene encodes CDR1 MNHNS and CDR2 SASEGT. Here the CDR3 reads CASRGSRTQRCTF. CDR3 nucleotide sequence: TGTGCCAGCAGGGGTTCGAGAACCCAACGTTGCACCTTC.

This clonotype was seen repeatedly, ten times or more. The chain couples TRBV2 to TRBJ1-2; the D is unclear. The germline V gene encodes CDR1 SNHLY and CDR2 FYNNEI. V was trimmed by 5 bases and J by 9 bases, leaving 13 bases between them. The CDR3 contains 12 residues. CDR3 in DNA: TGTGCCAGCAGTCCCTTCGCTAATCGCTACACCTTC. It codes for CASSPFANRYTF.

The chain uses TRBV30 and TRBJ1-6; tentatively, D is TRBD1 (5 bases). V was cut by 1 base and J by 5 bases, with 15 bases left in between. In germline, CDR1 is GTSNPN, CDR2 SVGIG (reference sequence). This CDR3 region has 16 residues. CDR3 sequence: CAWSAPPGADNSPLHF. CDR3 coding DNA: TGTGCCTGGAGTGCCCCCCCCGGGGCGGATAATTCACCCCTCCACTTT.

This clonotype was found many times. This chain uses TRBV20-1 with TRBJ1-5, with a possible D match to TRBD1 (5 bases). The V end was cut by 5 bases, the J end by 8 bases, with 16 bases between. In germline, CDR1 is DFQATT, CDR2 SNEGSKA (reference sequence). This CDR3 comprises 13 residues. CDR3 sequence (DNA): TGCAGTGCTGTCTCTTCAATAGGGGAGCCCCAGCATTTT. Amino acid sequence: CSAVSSIGEPQHF.

This clonotype was detected ten times or more. The rearrangement uses TRBV29-1 and TRBJ2-7, with D tentatively TRBD1 or TRBD2 (5 bases each). V lost 4 bases, J lost 3 bases, and 13 bases lay in between. Germline V lookup: CDR1 SQVTM, CDR2 ANQGSEA. The CDR3 consists of 13 residues. DNA for the CDR3: TGCAGCGTTGCTGAGGGGTCGAGCTACGAGCAGTACTTC. The encoded protein is CSVAEGSSYEQYF.

The sample holds many counts of this clonotype. V gene TRBV7-8 combines with J gene TRBJ1-1; no definite D call. Germline values: CDR1 SGHVS, CDR2 FQNEAQ. With 1 base removed from V and 8 bases from J, the gap between germline ends came to 14 bases. The CDR3 contains 14 residues. DNA for the CDR3: TGTGCCAGCAGCTTAGGTACTCCGAGTCCGGAAGCTTTCTTT. Its protein is CASSLGTPSPEAFF.

This clonotype came up many times. The genes are TRBV5-1 and TRBJ2-7, with D uncertain. Germline CDR1 and CDR2: SGHRS and YFSETQ. V lost 7 bases and J 5 bases, leaving 19 bases between the germline ends. CDR3 length: 14 amino acids. For the CDR3, the DNA is TGCGCCAGCTGCGACCGCCTCCTAAGCGACGAGCAGTACTTC. This codes for CASCDRLLSDEQYF.

The CDR3 reads CASSQDRGGNSPLHF. DNA for the CDR3: TGTGCCAGCAGCCAGGACAGGGGTGGTAATTCACCCCTCCACTTT. The chain joins TRBV4-2 to TRBJ1-6; TRBD1 agrees at 9 bases. The CDR3 sequence is 15 residues long. The germline gives CDR1 LGHNA, CDR2 YNFKEQ. The J segment lost 6 bases and the V segment lost 3 bases, leaving 3 bases of the junction unmatched.

This clonotype was seen repeatedly, ten times or more. The chain combines TRBV9 with TRBJ2-3; 9 bases are shared with TRBD1. The CDR3 has 19 residues. V trimming: 4 bases; J trimming: 4 bases; junction bases outside the gene matches: 19. CDR1 and CDR2 from the germline V gene are SGDLS and YYNGEE. The CDR3 loop is CASSPRPGSGTGYPDTQYF. CDR3 DNA: TGTGCCAGCAGCCCCCGCCCCGGTTCGGGGACAGGGTACCCAGATACGCAGTATTTT.

The chain joins TRBV7-9 to TRBJ1-4, with 7 nucleotides matching TRBD1. This CDR3 region has 14 residues. Looked up from germline, CDR1 is SEHNR and CDR2 is FQNEAQ (reference sequence). With 6 bases clipped from V and 4 bases from J, the junction kept 5 bases outside the gene matches. The chain's CDR3 is CASRTDRINEKLFF. The CDR3 coding sequence is TGTGCCAGCAGGACGGACAGGATTAATGAAAAACTGTTTTTT.

This clonotype was recorded at least ten times. J is TRBJ2-4 and V is TRBV7-9; no clear D gene. The CDR3 consists of 14 residues. Trimming took 5 bases from V and 3 from J, leaving 11 bases between them. Looked up from germline, CDR1 is SEHNR and CDR2 is FQNEAQ (reference sequence). CDR3: CASSASLGKNIQYF. The DNA for the CDR3 is TGTGCCAGCAGCGCAAGCCTAGGCAAAAACATTCAGTACTTC.

V gene TRBV6-2 or TRBV6-3 combines with J gene TRBJ2-1, with 11 bases fitting TRBD2. With V trimmed by 6 bases and J by 7 bases, 5 bases remained unmatched. The CDR3 has 14 amino acids. The V gene's germline CDR1 is MNHEY and CDR2 SVGEGT. CDR3 protein: CASSRLAGGNEQFF. CDR3 nucleotides: TGTGCCAGCAGCCGTTTAGCGGGAGGGAATGAGCAGTTCTTC.

This clonotype was seen at least ten times. The V call is TRBV12-3 or TRBV12-4, the J call TRBJ1-1; weak D call: TRBD1 (6 bases). The CDR3 has 14 amino acids. V gave up 3 bases and J gave up 4 bases, with 12 bases separating them. Here the CDR3 reads CASSFASRGTEAFF. DNA of the CDR3: TGTGCCAGCAGTTTCGCTTCCAGGGGCACTGAAGCTTTCTTT.

In its sample, this clonotype was seen many times. The chain joins TRBV2 to TRBJ2-1, with D possibly being TRBD2 (5 bases). The CDR3 loop spans 15 amino acids. Between the trimmed V and J ends, which lost 2 bases and 4 bases, there was a span of 12 bases. Germline V gene lookup returns CDR1 SNHLY and CDR2 FYNNEI. CDR3 DNA sequence: TGTGCCAGCAGTGAAACGGTAGCGCCGTACAATGAGCAGTTCTTC. Translating gives CASSETVAPYNEQFF.

This clonotype turned up a few times. The V and J genes are TRBV6-1 and TRBJ2-7, with D hard to call. The V gene lost 0 bases and the J gene lost 1 base, with 7 bases spanning the gap. Germline V gives CDR1 MNHNS, CDR2 SASEGT. This CDR3 has 14 amino acids. CDR3 in amino acids: CASSEAIRSYEQYF. The CDR3 nucleotides read TGTGCCAGCAGTGAAGCGATAAGGTCCTACGAGCAGTACTTC.

The table lists this clonotype with many counts. The chain combines TRBV12-3 or TRBV12-4 with TRBJ2-1, with D perhaps matching TRBD1 or TRBD2 (5 bases each). The CDR3 spans 16 residues. The V end lost 5 bases, the J end lost 1 base, and 15 bases lay between the germline ends. The CDR3 sequence: CASSELTGLSYNEQFF. CDR3 DNA: TGTGCCAGCAGTGAACTCACAGGACTTTCCTACAATGAGCAGTTCTTC.